This entry is about one T cell receptor beta chain. The data originate from a study of blood T cell repertoires in COVID-19. Study information: The samples span acute and convalescent COVID-19 from the United States, Italy and Spain. T cells, B-cell-depleted T cells, or PBMCs supplied cDNA or gDNA.

Trimming took 3 bases from V and 6 from J; bases not matched to a gene: 10. The CDR3 has 15 residues. Germline values: CDR1 SGHRS, CDR2 YFSETQ. Per the study methods: Counts of nucleated cells, estimated from reference gene primer amplification, were obtained. This table comes from immunoSEQ multiplex PCR, and its TCRdb copy is limited to in-frame clones, with some not included. That table supplies the V and J calls and clone size; D and trimming were determined from the DNA. The sample yields around 16,000 clones, 88% seen once. The gene calls are TRBV5-1 and TRBJ2-7; 9 bases map to TRBD1. The receptor's source is a human donor in a cohort sampled during active COVID-19. Sequencing was carried out using peripheral blood. The chain's CDR3 is CASSSLRTGAGEQYF. CDR3 nucleotide sequence: TGCGCCAGCAGCTCCCTTAGGACAGGGGCTGGCGAGCAGTACTTC.